This T cell receptor (beta chain) was sequenced in a study of brain T cells in children with intractable seizures. Germline V gene data show CDR1 as SNHLY and CDR2 as FYNNEI. The CDR3 extends over 16 amino acids. V gave up 6 bases and J gave up 1 base; unmatched junction bases: 10. Patients received at least one anti-epileptic drug before surgery. Measured with immunoSEQ multiplex PCR; TCRdb has only the in-frame clones, and not every one. The sample shows just under 65,000 clones, about 96% of them seen only once. V usage is TRBV2 and J usage is TRBJ1-2, with 8 bases aligning to TRBD1. This TCR was recovered from a boy under two years old with focal cortical dysplasia and intractable seizures. Specimen: peripheral blood, collected at surgery. The CDR3 coding sequence is TGTGCCAGCAGACGGACCGGACAGGGCATTAACTATGGCTACACCTTC. Protein: CASRRTGQGINYGYTF.